This T cell receptor (beta chain) originates from a study of human versus mouse CDR3 diversity and MHC coevolution. This CDR3 is 15 amino acids long. Germline-derived CDR1 and CDR2 are MGHDK and SYGVNS. After removal of 6 bases from V and 6 bases from J, the junction contained 7 bases not matched to a gene. TCRdb's table, derived via immunoSEQ multiplex PCR, lists solely in-frame clones and lacks some. The sample lists 50,000 to 70,000 clones; roughly 93% were seen once. Sequenced: naive CD4+ T cells from blood. Subset denoted: CD45RO-negative CD62L-positive naive CD4 T cells. This TCR was recovered from a person in their sixties or seventies in good health. The chain has TRBV25-1 and TRBJ1-6; 8 positions match TRBD1. As DNA, the CDR3 is TGTGCCAGCAGGCCTGGACAGGGAGTTAATTCACCCCTCCACTTT. Translation gives CASRPGQGVNSPLHF. The full variable domain, rest sourced from reference TRBV25-1 and TRBJ1-6, is EADIYQTPRYLVIGTGKKITLECSQTMGHDKMYWYQQDPGMELHLIHYSYGVNSTEKGDLSSESTVSRIRTEHFPLTLESARPSHTSQYLCASRPGQGVNSPLHFGNGTRLTVT.